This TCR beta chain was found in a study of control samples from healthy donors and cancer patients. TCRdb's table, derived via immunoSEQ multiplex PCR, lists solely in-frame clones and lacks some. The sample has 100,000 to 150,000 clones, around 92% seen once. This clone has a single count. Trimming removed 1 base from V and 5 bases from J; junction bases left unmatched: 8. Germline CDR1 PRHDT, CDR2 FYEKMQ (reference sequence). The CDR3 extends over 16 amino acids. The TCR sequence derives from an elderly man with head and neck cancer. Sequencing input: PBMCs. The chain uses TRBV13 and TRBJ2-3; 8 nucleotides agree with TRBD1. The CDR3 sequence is CASSLEFRGRLDTQYF. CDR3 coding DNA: TGTGCCAGCAGCTTAGAGTTCAGGGGGCGCTTAGATACGCAGTATTTT.